This T cell receptor (beta chain) appears in the sequencing data of a study of sequential checkpoint blockade in melanoma. Looking at the study overall: Both treatment sequences were followed by maintenance nivolumab.

The treatment: randomized to nivolumab then ipilimumab (arm A) or the reverse (arm B). Method: immunoSEQ multiplex PCR; TCRdb's copy keeps in-frame clones and lacks some. The sample lists roughly 31,000 clones; 86% were seen once. The receptor was isolated from a human donor with melanoma. The sequencing used CD8+ T cells sorted from blood (inferred from file names), collected from a patient given nivolumab and ipilimumab in sequence.

CDR3 region: CASSLRQGYTGELFF. The CDR3 coding sequence is TGTGCCAGCAGCCTCAGACAGGGGTACACCGGGGAGCTGTTTTTT. This chain uses TRBV5-4 with TRBJ2-2; 8 bases align to TRBD1. Losses at the gene ends were 4 bases for V and 3 bases for J; bases not matched to a gene: 5. CDR3 length: 15 amino acids. Germline V gene sequence: CDR1 SGHNT, CDR2 YYREEE (reference sequence).